The TCR beta chain described here comes from a study of T-cell reconstitution after alpha-beta-depleted transplantation in children. Broader study findings: T-cell numbers and diversity, one year after transplant, stemmed largely from T cells that were newly produced. It was reported that alpha-beta T cells came from several hundred expanded graft clones (about two months after transplant). Some patients' high day-60 TCRbeta diversity was traced to surviving recipient T cells and thymic progenitors.

This clonotype came up many times. Antigen unknown. As it was prepared, the TCRbeta library received unique molecular identifiers. Each CDR3 protein is one row after TCRdb ran MiXCR on the PCR reads. The sample consists of hundreds of thousands of distinct CDR3 sequences, roughly 11% of them appearing once. The germline gives CDR1 MGHRA, CDR2 YSYEKL. The CDR3 sequence is 16 residues long. Trimming pared 0 bases from V and 0 bases from J, leaving 9 bases between. The chain carries TRBV4-1 and TRBJ2-1; perhaps TRBD2 as D (7 bases). This clonotype originated in a child under two years old with acute myeloid leukemia, due to receive a stem cell transplant. The sample here was PBMCs, taken before TCRalphabeta/CD19-depleted stem cell transplant. CDR3 protein: CASSQEGGGSYNEQFF. In DNA form, the CDR3 reads TGCGCCAGCAGCCAAGAGGGAGGGGGCTCCTACAATGAGCAGTTCTTC.